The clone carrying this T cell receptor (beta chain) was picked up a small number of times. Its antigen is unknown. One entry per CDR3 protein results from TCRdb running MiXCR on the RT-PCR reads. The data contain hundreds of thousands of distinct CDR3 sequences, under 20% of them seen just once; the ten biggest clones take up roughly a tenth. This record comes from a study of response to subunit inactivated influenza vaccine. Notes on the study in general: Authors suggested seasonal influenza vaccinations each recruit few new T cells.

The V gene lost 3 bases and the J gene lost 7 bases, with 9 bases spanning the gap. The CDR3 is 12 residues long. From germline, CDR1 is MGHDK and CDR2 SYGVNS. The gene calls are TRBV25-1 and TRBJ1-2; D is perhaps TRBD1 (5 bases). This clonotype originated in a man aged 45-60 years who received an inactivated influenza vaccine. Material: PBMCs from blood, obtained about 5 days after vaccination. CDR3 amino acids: CASSDPGSGYTF. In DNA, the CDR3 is TGTGCCAGCAGTGATCCAGGGTCTGGCTACACCTTC.